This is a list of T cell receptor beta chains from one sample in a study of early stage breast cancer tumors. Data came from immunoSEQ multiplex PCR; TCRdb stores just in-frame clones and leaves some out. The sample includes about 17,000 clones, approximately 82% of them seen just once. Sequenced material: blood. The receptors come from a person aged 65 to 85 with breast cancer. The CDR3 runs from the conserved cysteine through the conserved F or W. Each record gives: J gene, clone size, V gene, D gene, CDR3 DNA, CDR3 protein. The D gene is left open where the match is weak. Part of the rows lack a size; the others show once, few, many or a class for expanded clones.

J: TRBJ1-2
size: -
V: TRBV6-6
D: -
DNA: TGTGCCAGCAGTTACTCTATCGGCTACACCTTC
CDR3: CASSYSIGYTF

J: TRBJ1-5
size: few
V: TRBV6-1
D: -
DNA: TGTGCCAGCAGTAACAGGGATCAGCCCCAGCATTTT
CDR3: CASSNRDQPQHF

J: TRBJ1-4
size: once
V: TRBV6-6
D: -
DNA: TGTGCCAGCAGTTCTTTGGTTGGTGGGGACATGGTAAAACTGTTTTTT
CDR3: CASSSLVGGDMVKLFF

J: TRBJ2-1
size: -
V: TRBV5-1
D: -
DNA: TGCGCCAGTAACGGGGGTGGTTCCAATGAGCAGTTCTTC
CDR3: CASNGGGSNEQFF

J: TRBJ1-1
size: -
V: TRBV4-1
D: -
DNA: TGCGCCAGCAGCCAAGTCGGAGGGATGAACACTGAAGCTTTCTTT
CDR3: CASSQVGGMNTEAFF

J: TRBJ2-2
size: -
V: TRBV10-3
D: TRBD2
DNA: TGTGCCATCAGTAAGGAAACGGGGGGGCGGACCGGGGAGCTGTTTTTT
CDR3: CAISKETGGRTGELFF

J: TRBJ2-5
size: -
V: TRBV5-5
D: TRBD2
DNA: TGTGCCAGCAGCCTGAGCGGGGGGGCCCGTGGGGAGACCCAGTACTTC
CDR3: CASSLSGGARGETQYF

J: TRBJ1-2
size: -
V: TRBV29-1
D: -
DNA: TGCAGCGTGGTTGACGGGTTCTATGGCTACACCTTC
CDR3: CSVVDGFYGYTF

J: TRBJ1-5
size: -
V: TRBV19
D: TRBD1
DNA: TGTGCCAGTAGGGGACAGGGCAATCAGCCCCAGCATTTT
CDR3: CASRGQGNQPQHF

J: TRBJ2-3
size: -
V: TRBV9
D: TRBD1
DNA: TGTGCCAGCAGCGTAGATTTGGGACAGGGAGGGGTAAATTTT
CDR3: CASSVDLGQGGVNF

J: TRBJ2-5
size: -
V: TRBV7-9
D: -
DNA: TGTGCCAGCAGTCTCTCACTAGTCACAGAGACCCAGTACTTC
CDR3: CASSLSLVTETQYF

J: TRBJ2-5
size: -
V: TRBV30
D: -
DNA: TGTGCCTGGAGTGTGGGCGAGACCCAGTACTTC
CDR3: CAWSVGETQYF

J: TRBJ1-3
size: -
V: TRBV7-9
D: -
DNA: TGTGCCAGCAGCTTAATAAACAGTCCATCCATATATTTT
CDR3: CASSLINSPSIYF

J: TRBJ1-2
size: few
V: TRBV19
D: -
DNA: TGTGCCAGTTCACCAGGGTGGAAGGAAGGCTACACCTTC
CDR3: CASSPGWKEGYTF

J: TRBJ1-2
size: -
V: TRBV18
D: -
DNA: TGTGCCAGCTCACCGGGCAGGGAAGGCTATGGCTACACCTTC
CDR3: CASSPGREGYGYTF

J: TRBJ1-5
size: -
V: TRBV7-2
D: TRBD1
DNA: TGTGCCAGCAGCTTAGGGGGGACAGGGATGCAGCCCCAGCATTTT
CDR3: CASSLGGTGMQPQHF

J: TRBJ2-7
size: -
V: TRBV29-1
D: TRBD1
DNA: TGCAGCGTAGTTGGACAGGGCTACGAGCAGTACTTC
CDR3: CSVVGQGYEQYF

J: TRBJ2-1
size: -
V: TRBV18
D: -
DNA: TGTGCCAGCTCGACGAGGGAAAGGAGCAATGAGCAGTTCTTC
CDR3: CASSTRERSNEQFF

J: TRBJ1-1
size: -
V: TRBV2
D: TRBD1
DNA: TGTGCCAGCAGTCCGACAGGGATGAACACTGAAGCTTTCTTT
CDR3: CASSPTGMNTEAFF

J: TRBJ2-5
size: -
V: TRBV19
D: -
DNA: TGTGCCAGTAGTATGGGCCCAAGGGAGACCCAGTACTTC
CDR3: CASSMGPRETQYF

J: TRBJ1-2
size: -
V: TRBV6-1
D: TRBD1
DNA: TGTGCCAGCAGTTTACGGACAGGGTGGTACGGCTACACCTTC
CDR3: CASSLRTGWYGYTF

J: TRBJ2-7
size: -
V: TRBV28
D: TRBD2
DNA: TGTGCCAGCAGTTCAACCCAGCGGGGGGTCCCCTACGAGCAGTACTTC
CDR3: CASSSTQRGVPYEQYF

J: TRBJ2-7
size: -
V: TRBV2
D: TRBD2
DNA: TGTGCCAGCACCGAACATGCTAGCGGGGGGGTCTACGAGCAGTACTTC
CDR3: CASTEHASGGVYEQYF

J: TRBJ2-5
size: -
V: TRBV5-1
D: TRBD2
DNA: TGCGCCAGCAGCCCTACCGTAGCGGGCGCTGCCGGAGAGACCCAGTACTTC
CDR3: CASSPTVAGAAGETQYF

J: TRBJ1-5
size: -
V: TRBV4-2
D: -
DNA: TGTGCCAGCAGCCAAGATCTTCTTGGGGGGAGCAATCAGCCCCAGCATTTT
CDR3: CASSQDLLGGSNQPQHF

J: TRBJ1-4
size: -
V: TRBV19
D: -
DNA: TGTGCCACCCAGCCGCGGGGGACGGAAAAACTGTTTTTT
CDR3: CATQPRGTEKLFF

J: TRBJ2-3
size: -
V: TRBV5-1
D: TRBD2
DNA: TGCGCCAGCCGGAAGGGTGGCGGGGGGACCACCACAGATACGCAGTATTTT
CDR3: CASRKGGGGTTTDTQYF

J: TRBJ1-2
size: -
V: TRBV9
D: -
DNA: TGTGCCAGCAGCGTGGACCAGGGGTCCTATGGCTACACCTTC
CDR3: CASSVDQGSYGYTF

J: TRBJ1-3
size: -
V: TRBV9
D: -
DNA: TGTGCCAGCAGCGTCCAGGAGGTTCGCTCTGGAAACACCATATATTTT
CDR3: CASSVQEVRSGNTIYF

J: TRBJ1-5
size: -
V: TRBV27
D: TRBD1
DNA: TGTGCCAGCAGACCAGGGACAGGGGCGGTCAATCAGCCCCAGCATTTT
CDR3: CASRPGTGAVNQPQHF

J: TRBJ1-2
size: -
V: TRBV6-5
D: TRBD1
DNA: TGTGCCAGCAGTTACTCGTCGCACAGGGGGCTCGGTGGCTACACCTTC
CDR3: CASSYSSHRGLGGYTF

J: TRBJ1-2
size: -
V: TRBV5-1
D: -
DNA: TGCGCCAGCTCCCCGCCGCGGGGAATTGGCTACACCTTC
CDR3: CASSPPRGIGYTF

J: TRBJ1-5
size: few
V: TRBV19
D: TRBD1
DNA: TGTGCCAGTAGTAAGAGGACAGGGCTTGCGGGCAATCAGCCCCAGCATTTT
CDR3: CASSKRTGLAGNQPQHF

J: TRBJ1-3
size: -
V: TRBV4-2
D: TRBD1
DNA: TGTGCCAGCAGCCAAGTGACAGGGGCTGGAAACACCATATATTTT
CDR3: CASSQVTGAGNTIYF

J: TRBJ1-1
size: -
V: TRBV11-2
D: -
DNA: TGTGCCAGCAGCTTAGGGGCGCTTATGAACACTGAAGCTTTCTTT
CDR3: CASSLGALMNTEAFF

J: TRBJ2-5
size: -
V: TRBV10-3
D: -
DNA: TGTGCCATTGGACAGTTCCAAGAGACCCAGTACTTC
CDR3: CAIGQFQETQYF

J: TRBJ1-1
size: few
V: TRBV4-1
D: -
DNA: TGCGCCAGCAGCCTGGGGGCGCACACTGAAGCTTTCTTT
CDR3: CASSLGAHTEAFF

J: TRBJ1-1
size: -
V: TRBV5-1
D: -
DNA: TGCGCCAGCAGCTTGGGGGGGGACACTGAAGCTTTCTTT
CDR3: CASSLGGDTEAFF

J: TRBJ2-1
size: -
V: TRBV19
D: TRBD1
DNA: TGTGCCAGTAGTAGAGGCCCGGGACAGGGGGGCAATGAGCAGTTCTTC
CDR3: CASSRGPGQGGNEQFF

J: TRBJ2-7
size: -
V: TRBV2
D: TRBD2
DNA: TGTGCCAGCAGTGTTAGCGGGGGGGCCTCCTACGAGCAGTACTTC
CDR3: CASSVSGGASYEQYF

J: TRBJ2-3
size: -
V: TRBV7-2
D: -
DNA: TGTGCCAGCAGTACCGGGACTAGCACAGATACGCAGTATTTT
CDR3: CASSTGTSTDTQYF

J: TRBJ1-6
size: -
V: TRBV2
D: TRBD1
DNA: TGTGCCAGCAGGGGGACAGCTGATTCACCCCTCCACTTT
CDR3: CASRGTADSPLHF

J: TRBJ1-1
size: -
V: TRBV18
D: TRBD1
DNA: TGTGCCAGCTCACCAATCGGGAGACAGGGTAACACTGAAGCTTTCTTT
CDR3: CASSPIGRQGNTEAFF

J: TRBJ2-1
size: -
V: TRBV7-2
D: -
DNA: TGTGCCAGCAGCTTAGTGCCAGCGCCCTACAATGAGCAGTTCTTC
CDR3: CASSLVPAPYNEQFF

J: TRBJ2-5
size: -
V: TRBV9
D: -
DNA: TGTGCCAGCAGCGTAGGGCAGGGGATGGAGACCCAGTACTTC
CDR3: CASSVGQGMETQYF

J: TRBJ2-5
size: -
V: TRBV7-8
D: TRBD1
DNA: TGTGCCAGCAGCACCCGAGGACAGGGACAGGGGGAGACCCAGTACTTC
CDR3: CASSTRGQGQGETQYF

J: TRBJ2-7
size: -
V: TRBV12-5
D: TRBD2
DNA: TGTGCTAGTGGTCCAGGGACTAGCGGGGGCCCCCCCCACGAGCAGTACTTC
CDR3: CASGPGTSGGPPHEQYF

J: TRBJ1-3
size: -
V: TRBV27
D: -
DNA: TGTGCCAGCAGTTTAGGGGGAGGTGGAAACACCATATATTTT
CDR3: CASSLGGGGNTIYF

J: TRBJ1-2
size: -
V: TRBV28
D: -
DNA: TGTGCCAGCAGTCTCATCTGGGGCGCCCCTAACTATGGCTACACCTTC
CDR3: CASSLIWGAPNYGYTF

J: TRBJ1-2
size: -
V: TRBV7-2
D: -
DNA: TGTGCCAGCAGCTTTCGGATGAGGAGGGTTCCGGGCTACACCTTC
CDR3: CASSFRMRRVPGYTF